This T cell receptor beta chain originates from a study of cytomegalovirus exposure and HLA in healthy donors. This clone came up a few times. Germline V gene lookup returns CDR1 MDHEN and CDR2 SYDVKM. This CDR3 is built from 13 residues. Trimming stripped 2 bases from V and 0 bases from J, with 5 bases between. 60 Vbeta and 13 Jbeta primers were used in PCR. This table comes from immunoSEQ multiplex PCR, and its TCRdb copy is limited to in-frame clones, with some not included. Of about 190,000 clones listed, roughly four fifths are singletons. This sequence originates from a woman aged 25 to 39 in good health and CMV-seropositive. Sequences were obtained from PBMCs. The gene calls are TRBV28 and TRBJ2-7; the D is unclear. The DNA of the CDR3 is TGTGCCAGCAGTTTAACGGTCTCCTACGAGCAGTACTTC. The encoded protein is CASSLTVSYEQYF.